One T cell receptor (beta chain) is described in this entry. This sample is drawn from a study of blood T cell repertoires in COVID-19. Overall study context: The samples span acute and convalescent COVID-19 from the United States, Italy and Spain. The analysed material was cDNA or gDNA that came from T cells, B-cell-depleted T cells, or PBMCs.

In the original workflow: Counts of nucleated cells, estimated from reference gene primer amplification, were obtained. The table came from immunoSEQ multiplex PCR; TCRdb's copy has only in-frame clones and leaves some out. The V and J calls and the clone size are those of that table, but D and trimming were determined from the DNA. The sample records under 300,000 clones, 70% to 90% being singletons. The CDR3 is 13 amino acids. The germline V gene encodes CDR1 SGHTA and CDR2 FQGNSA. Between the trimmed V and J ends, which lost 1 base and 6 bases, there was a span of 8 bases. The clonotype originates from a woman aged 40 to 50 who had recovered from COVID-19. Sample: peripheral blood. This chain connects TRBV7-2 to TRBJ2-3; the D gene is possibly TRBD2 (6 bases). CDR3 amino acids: CASSLGLGDTQYF. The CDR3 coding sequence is TGTGCCAGCAGCTTAGGACTAGGCGATACGCAGTATTTT.